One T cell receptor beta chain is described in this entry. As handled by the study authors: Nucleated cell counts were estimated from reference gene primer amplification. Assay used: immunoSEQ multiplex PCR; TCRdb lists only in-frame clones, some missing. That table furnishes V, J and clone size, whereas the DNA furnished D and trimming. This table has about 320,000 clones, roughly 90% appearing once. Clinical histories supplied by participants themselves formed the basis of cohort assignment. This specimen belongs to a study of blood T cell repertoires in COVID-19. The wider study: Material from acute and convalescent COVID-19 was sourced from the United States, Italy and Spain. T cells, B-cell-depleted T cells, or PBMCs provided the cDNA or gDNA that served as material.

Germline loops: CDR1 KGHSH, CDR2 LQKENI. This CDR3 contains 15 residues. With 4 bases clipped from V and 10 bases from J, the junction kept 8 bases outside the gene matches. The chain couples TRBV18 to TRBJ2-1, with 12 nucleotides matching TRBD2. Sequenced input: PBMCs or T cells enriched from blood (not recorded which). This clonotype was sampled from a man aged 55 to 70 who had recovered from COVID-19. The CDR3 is CASSLGLAGTLEQFF. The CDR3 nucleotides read TGTGCCAGCTCACTAGGACTAGCGGGAACTTTGGAGCAGTTCTTC.